These T cell receptor beta chains were read from a single sample in a study of T cell repertoires in cytomegalovirus infection. Using its own MiXCR run on the reads, TCRdb lists one record per CDR3 protein. The data contain roughly 720,000 distinct CDR3 sequences, 35% of them singletons. Material for sequencing was PBMCs. All receptors derive from a human donor in good health (CMV status not recorded). Some clones in this sample may be carry-over from other donors' samples. Both conserved end residues are part of each CDR3. Fields, in order: V gene, clone size, D gene, J gene, CDR3 protein, CDR3 DNA. A D gene is named only where the DNA matches it firmly. Some rows have no size entry. The others give once, few or many, or a class for an expanded clone.

TRBV6-6,NA,NA,TRBJ2-5,CASSYPSIETQYF,TGTGCCAGCAGTTACCCCTCGATAGAGACCCAGTACTTC
TRBV4-1,NA,NA,TRBJ1-3,CDSSYQPSSGNTIYF,TGCGACAGCAGCTATCAGCCTAGCTCTGGAAACACCATATATTTT
TRBV27,NA,NA,TRBJ1-5,CASSSQNDQPQHF,TGTGCCAGCAGTTCTCAGAACGATCAGCCCCAGCATTTT
TRBV5-1,NA,NA,TRBJ2-5,CASALGQGRETQYF,TGCGCCAGCGCCCTCGGGCAGGGCAGGGAGACCCAGTACTTC
TRBV6-6,NA,NA,TRBJ1-1,CASSKREAVTEAFF,TGTGCCAGCAGTAAGAGGGAGGCGGTCACTGAAGCTTTCTTT
TRBV6-6,few,NA,TRBJ1-5,CASSYQPPNNQPQHF,TGTGCCAGCAGTTACCAACCGCCTAACAATCAGCCCCAGCATTTT
TRBV7-2,NA,TRBD2,TRBJ2-1,CASSLGGGRGSYEQFF,TGTGCCAGCAGCTTAGGGGGGGGGAGGGGTAGTTATGAGCAGTTCTTC
TRBV20-1,NA,NA,TRBJ1-4,CSALDGNEKLFF,TGCAGTGCCCTTGACGGCAATGAAAAACTGTTTTTT
TRBV7-6,NA,TRBD2,TRBJ2-5,CASSFEGGSEETQYF,TGTGCCAGCAGCTTCGAAGGCGGGAGCGAAGAGACCCAGTACTTC
TRBV7-2,NA,NA,TRBJ2-7,CASSPNRAANYEQYF,TGTGCCAGCAGCCCCAATAGGGCGGCGAACTACGAGCAGTACTTC
TRBV7-2,NA,NA,TRBJ1-1,CARSPRGAPRTTEAFF,TGTGCCAGGAGTCCGAGGGGGGCGCCTCGGACCACTGAAGCTTTCTTT
TRBV7-2,many,NA,TRBJ2-5,CASSPGRGETQYF,TGTGCCAGCAGCCCCGGCCGGGGGGAGACCCAGTACTTC
TRBV12-3/TRBV12-4,NA,NA,TRBJ1-1,CARSVWGNTESFF,TGTGCCAGGAGTGTGTGGGGGAACACTGAATCTTTCTTT
TRBV20-1,NA,NA,TRBJ1-1,CSGSQGNTEAFF,TGCAGTGGTTCCCAGGGGAACACTGAAGCTTTCTTT